This TCR beta chain appears in the sequencing data of a study of cytomegalovirus exposure and HLA in healthy donors. Study outcomes and limitations: HLA alleles were associated with 16,000 or so TCR beta sequences in a later analysis at 0.05 false discovery rate. Several top significant clusters appeared, in a later analysis, to be linked to common viral pathogens. The authors listed around 150 TCR beta chains as cytomegalovirus-associated.

This clone came up a few times. Its target is not known. PCR involved 60 Vbeta and 13 Jbeta primers. Some clones are missing from TCRdb's copy, which holds only in-frame ones; the method was immunoSEQ multiplex PCR. The table lists 120,000 or so clones, approximately 17% of them singletons, with around 2.6% in the top ten. This sequence was found in a female donor in good health and CMV-seropositive. The source material was PBMCs.

The CDR3 nucleotides are TGTGCCAGCAGCCCCTGGGACAGGAGCTCTGGAAACACCATATATTTT. Its translation: CASSPWDRSSGNTIYF. The J gene is TRBJ1-3, the V gene TRBV7-9; 8 bases align to TRBD1. Germline V gene lookup returns CDR1 SEHNR and CDR2 FQNEAQ (reference sequence). This CDR3 is 16 amino acids long. V was pared by 5 bases and J by 0 bases, with 6 bases of the junction left unmatched.